This entry features one T cell receptor beta chain sequence. This entry belongs to a study of shared clonotypes between healthy human individuals. Profiling relied on immunoSEQ multiplex PCR, and the TCRdb table lists in-frame clones only, not all of them. The table has roughly 650,000 clones, approximately 97% seen once. This TCR came from a woman in her 30s in good health. Sequencing used naive CD4+ T cells sorted from blood. Described subset: CD45RA+ positively selected.

The CDR3: CASSSVYQETQYF. In DNA form, the CDR3 reads TGTGCCAGCAGTTCAGTGTACCAAGAGACCCAGTACTTC. The chain carries TRBV6-1 and TRBJ2-5; no clear D gene. The CDR3 spans 13 residues. From germline, CDR1 is MNHNS and CDR2 SASEGT. Trimming took off 5 bases at V and 0 bases at J, with 7 bases between the two ends.